This T cell receptor (beta chain) was found in a study of CD8+ T cells in alopecia areata. General study findings and limits: Lesional scalp exceeded normal scalp in clonality, especially in alopecia totalis/universalis.

cDNA serving as the sequencing template came from extracted, reverse transcribed RNA. Assay used: immunoSEQ multiplex PCR; TCRdb lists only in-frame clones, some missing. The sample carries about 110,000 clones, approximately 60% recorded once. CDR3 size: 15 residues. V was clipped by 5 bases and J by 3 bases, with 14 bases between them. Germline CDR1 reads SEHNR; CDR2 reads FQNEAQ (reference sequence). About this clone: Its cognate antigen is unknown.

The chain recombines TRBV7-9 with TRBJ1-5; D gene uncertain. The sequence was obtained from a human donor in good health. The specimen sequenced was CD8+ T cells sorted from blood. This CDR3 reads CASSHDSGLNQPQHF. The CDR3 DNA reads TGTGCCAGCAGCCATGATTCAGGACTCAATCAGCCCCAGCATTTT.